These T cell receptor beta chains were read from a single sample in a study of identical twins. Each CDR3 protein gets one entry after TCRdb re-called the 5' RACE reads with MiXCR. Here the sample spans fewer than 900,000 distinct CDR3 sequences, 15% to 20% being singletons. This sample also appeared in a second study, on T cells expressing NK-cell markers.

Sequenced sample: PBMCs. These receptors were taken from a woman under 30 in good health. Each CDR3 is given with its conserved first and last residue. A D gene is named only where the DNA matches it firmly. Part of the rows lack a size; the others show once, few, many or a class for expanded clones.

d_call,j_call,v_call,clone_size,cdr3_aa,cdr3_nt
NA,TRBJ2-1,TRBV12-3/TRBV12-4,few,CASSPSGQLYNEQFF,TGTGCCAGCAGTCCCAGCGGGCAGCTCTACAATGAGCAGTTCTTC
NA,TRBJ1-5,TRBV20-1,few,CSARGETSDQPQHF,TGCAGTGCTAGAGGGGAGACGTCTGATCAGCCCCAGCATTTT
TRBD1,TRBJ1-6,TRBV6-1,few,CASRSGTGMLPPLHF,TGTGCCAGCAGGTCCGGGACAGGGATGTTGCCACCCCTCCACTTT
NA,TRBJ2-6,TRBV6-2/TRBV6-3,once,CASSSPPSGANVLTF,TGTGCCAGCAGTTCCCCCCCCTCTGGGGCCAACGTCCTGACTTTC
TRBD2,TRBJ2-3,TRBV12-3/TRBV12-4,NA,CASSLNSGRSADTQYF,TGTGCCAGCAGTTTAAATAGCGGGAGGTCCGCAGATACGCAGTATTTT
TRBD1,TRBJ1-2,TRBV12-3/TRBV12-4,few,CASRSRGNYGYTF,TGTGCCAGCAGATCCAGGGGGAACTATGGCTACACCTTC
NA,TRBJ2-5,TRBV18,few,CASSPLVETQYF,TGTGCCAGCTCACCACTTGTGGAGACCCAGTACTTC
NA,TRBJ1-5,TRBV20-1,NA,CSASWNSNQPQHF,TGCAGTGCTAGCTGGAATAGCAATCAGCCCCAGCATTTT
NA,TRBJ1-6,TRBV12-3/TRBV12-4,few,CASSLTNSPLHF,TGTGCCAGCAGCCTCACTAATTCACCCCTCCACTTT
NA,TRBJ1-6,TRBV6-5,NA,CASIHSYNSPLHF,TGTGCCAGCATTCACTCCTATAATTCACCCCTCCACTTT
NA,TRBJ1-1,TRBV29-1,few,CSVDGPARGFGEAFF,TGCAGCGTTGATGGTCCGGCCCGGGGGTTTGGTGAAGCTTTCTTT
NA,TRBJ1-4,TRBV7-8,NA,CASSLARVRNYEKLFF,TGTGCCAGCAGCTTAGCGCGTGTCAGGAACTATGAAAAACTGTTTTTT
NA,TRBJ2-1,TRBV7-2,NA,CASSQVAAYEQFF,TGTGCCAGCAGCCAAGTGGCGGCCTATGAGCAGTTCTTC
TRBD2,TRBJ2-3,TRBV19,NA,CASSKRTSGGADTQYF,TGTGCCAGTAGTAAAAGGACTAGCGGGGGCGCAGATACGCAGTATTTT
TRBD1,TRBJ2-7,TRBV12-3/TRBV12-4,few,CASSAAPGQGAYEQYF,TGTGCCAGCAGTGCAGCCCCGGGACAGGGGGCCTACGAGCAGTACTTC
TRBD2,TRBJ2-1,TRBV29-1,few,CSVGTSGDNEQFF,TGCAGCGTGGGGACTAGCGGGGACAATGAGCAGTTCTTC
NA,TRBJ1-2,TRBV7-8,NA,CASSPVVGVEYGYTF,TGTGCCAGCAGCCCCGTTGTGGGGGTAGAATATGGCTACACCTTC
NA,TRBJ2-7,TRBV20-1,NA,CSAALRYEQYF,TGCAGTGCTGCCCTCCGGTACGAGCAGTACTTC
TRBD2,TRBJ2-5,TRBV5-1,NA,CASSLVGTSQETQYF,TGCGCCAGCAGCTTGGTTGGGACTAGCCAAGAGACCCAGTACTTC
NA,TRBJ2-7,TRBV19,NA,CASSTRDSYHYEQYF,TGTGCCAGTAGTACCCGGGACTCCTACCACTACGAGCAGTACTTC
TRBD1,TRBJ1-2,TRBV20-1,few,CSARATGVSYGYTF,TGCAGTGCTAGAGCGACAGGGGTGAGCTATGGCTACACCTTC
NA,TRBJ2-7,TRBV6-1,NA,CASSSRGFTYEQYF,TGTGCCAGCAGCTCCAGGGGATTCACCTACGAGCAGTACTTC
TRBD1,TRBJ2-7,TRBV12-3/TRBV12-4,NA,CASSWAGGYEQYF,TGTGCCAGCAGTTGGGCAGGGGGCTACGAGCAGTACTTC
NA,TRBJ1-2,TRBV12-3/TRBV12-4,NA,CASSLSGRRLNYGYTF,TGTGCCAGCAGTTTGAGTGGCAGGCGCTTAAACTATGGCTACACCTTC
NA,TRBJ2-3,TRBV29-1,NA,CSVWEVGDTQYF,TGCAGCGTTTGGGAGGTCGGGGATACGCAGTATTTT
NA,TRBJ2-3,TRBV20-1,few,CSARDRLRGNTQYF,TGCAGTGCTAGAGACCGCCTTAGGGGTAATACGCAGTATTTT
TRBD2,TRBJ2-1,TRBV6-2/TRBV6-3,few,CATQGTSGRVNEQFF,TGTGCCACCCAGGGGACTAGCGGGAGGGTGAATGAGCAGTTCTTC
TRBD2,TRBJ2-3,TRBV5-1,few,CASSFTAGTDTQYF,TGCGCCAGCAGCTTTACAGCGGGGACAGATACGCAGTATTTT
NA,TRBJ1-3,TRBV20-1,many,CSASPGYSGNTIYF,TGCAGTGCTAGCCCGGGTTACTCTGGAAACACCATATATTTT
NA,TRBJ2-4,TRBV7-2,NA,CASSLTRLAKNIQYF,TGTGCCAGCAGCTTAACACGGCTAGCCAAAAACATTCAGTACTTC
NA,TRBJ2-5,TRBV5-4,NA,CASSLAWLETQYF,TGTGCCAGCAGCTTGGCCTGGTTGGAGACCCAGTACTTC
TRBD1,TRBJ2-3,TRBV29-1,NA,CSADQTGGTDTQYF,TGCAGCGCGGACCAGACAGGGGGGACAGATACGCAGTATTTT
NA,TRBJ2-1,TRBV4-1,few,CASRVTRPHEQFF,TGCGCCAGCAGGGTCACTAGACCCCATGAGCAGTTCTTC
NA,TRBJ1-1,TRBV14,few,CASSQDRDGSTRAFF,TGTGCCAGCAGCCAAGACCGGGACGGATCAACTCGGGCTTTCTTT
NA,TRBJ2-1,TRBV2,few,CASEDGGAYNEQFF,TGTGCCAGCGAAGACGGGGGCGCGTACAATGAGCAGTTCTTC
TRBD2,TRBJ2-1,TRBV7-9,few,CASSPSGVAYNEQFF,TGTGCCAGCAGCCCTAGCGGGGTGGCCTACAATGAGCAGTTCTTC
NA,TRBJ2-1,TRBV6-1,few,CASTTTTGINEQFF,TGTGCCAGCACCACAACTACAGGGATCAATGAGCAGTTCTTC
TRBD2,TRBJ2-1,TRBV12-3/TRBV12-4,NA,CASSKRGGGNEQFF,TGTGCCAGCAGCAAGCGGGGGGGCGGCAATGAGCAGTTCTTC
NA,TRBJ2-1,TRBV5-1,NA,CASQSRDEQFF,TGCGCCTCCCAGTCGCGGGATGAGCAGTTCTTC
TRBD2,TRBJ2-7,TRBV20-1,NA,CSAIRLAGGSHEQYF,TGCAGTGCCATTAGACTAGCGGGAGGGTCCCACGAGCAGTACTTC
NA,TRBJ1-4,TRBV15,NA,CATSGVLPGKLFF,TGTGCCACCAGCGGGGTGCTACCGGGAAAACTGTTTTTT